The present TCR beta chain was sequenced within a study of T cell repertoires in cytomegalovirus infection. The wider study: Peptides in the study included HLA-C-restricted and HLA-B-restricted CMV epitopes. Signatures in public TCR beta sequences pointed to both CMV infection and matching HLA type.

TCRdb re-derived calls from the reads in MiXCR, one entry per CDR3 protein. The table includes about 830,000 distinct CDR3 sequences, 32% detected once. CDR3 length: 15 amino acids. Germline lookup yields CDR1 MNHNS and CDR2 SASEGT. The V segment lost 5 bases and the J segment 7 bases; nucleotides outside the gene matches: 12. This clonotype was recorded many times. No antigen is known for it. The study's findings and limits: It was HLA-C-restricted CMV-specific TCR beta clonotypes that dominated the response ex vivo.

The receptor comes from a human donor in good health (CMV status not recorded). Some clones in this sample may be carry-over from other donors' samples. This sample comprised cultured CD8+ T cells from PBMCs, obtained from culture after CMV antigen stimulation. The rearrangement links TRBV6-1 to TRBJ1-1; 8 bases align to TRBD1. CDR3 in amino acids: CASSYLDRGFDEAFF. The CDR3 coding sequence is TGTGCCAGCAGTTATCTAGACAGGGGATTTGATGAAGCTTTCTTT.